These 28 T cell receptor beta chains were all obtained from the same sample, sequenced in a study of identical twins. TCRdb itself ran the 5' RACE reads through MiXCR, one entry per CDR3 protein. The table lists about 530,000 distinct CDR3 sequences, 20% to 25% of them singletons. The data were also submitted as part of a second study, on yellow fever vaccine responses in identical twins.

The specimen sequenced was CD4+ T cells sorted from blood. The receptors stem from a woman between 18 and 29 years old in good health.

The chain links TRBV20-1 to TRBJ1-1, with a weak D call TRBD1 (5 bases). The V end was cut by 1 base, the J end by 10 bases, with 10 bases between. Germline V lookup: CDR1 DFQATT, CDR2 SNEGSKA (reference sequence). The CDR3 is 11 residues long. CDR3 protein: CSARGTSSAFF. The CDR3 region has the DNA TGCAGTGCTAGAGGGACATCGTCAGCTTTCTTT.

For the CDR3, the DNA is TGTGCCAGCAGCTTCGTCGGAAAGGAGGGATCCAACATTCAGTACTTC. This codes for CASSFVGKEGSNIQYF. This chain links TRBV7-9 with TRBJ2-4, with D possibly being TRBD2 (6 bases). V was pared by 3 bases and J by 7 bases, with 19 bases between. CDR3 length: 16 residues. Germline CDR1 is SEHNR and CDR2 is FQNEAQ (reference sequence).

The gene calls are TRBV28 and TRBJ2-7; D is possibly TRBD2 (5 bases). Trimming removed 6 bases from V and 0 bases from J, with 9 bases in between. This CDR3 is built from 13 residues. Germline lookup yields CDR1 MDHEN and CDR2 SYDVKM. For the CDR3, the DNA is TGTGCCAGCAGGAGGACTCCCTCCTACGAGCAGTACTTC. Amino acids: CASRRTPSYEQYF.

The chain couples TRBV5-1 to TRBJ2-3; 8 bases line up with TRBD1. The junction had 11 bases not matched to a gene; V was cut back by 0 bases and J by 5 bases. CDR3 size: 17 residues. Per germline, CDR1 SGHRS and CDR2 YFSETQ. The CDR3, as DNA: TGCGCCAGCAGCTTGGGGAGTGCAGGACAGGGCCTAGATACGCAGTATTTT. Its protein product is CASSLGSAGQGLDTQYF.

The rearrangement links TRBV7-3 to TRBJ2-3; 11 bases are shared with TRBD2. The germline gives CDR1 SGHTA, CDR2 FQGTGA. J was trimmed by 0 bases and V by 6 bases; bases with no gene match: 2. The CDR3 is 15 amino acids. CDR3 nucleotide sequence: TGTGCCAGCAGGCGGACTAGCGGGAGCACAGATACGCAGTATTTT. Its protein product is CASRRTSGSTDTQYF.

CDR3 amino acids: CASSPGPPGQGSNQPQHF. Here the CDR3 DNA reads TGTGCCAGCTCACCGGGCCCGCCCGGACAGGGAAGCAATCAGCCCCAGCATTTT. V gene TRBV18 combines with J gene TRBJ1-5; 8 nucleotides line up with TRBD1. Germline V gene data show CDR1 as KGHSH and CDR2 as LQKENI. There are 18 residues in the CDR3. With 3 bases clipped from V and 1 base from J, the junction kept 11 bases outside the gene matches.

This clonotype was seen more than once but under ten times. This chain links TRBV12-3 or TRBV12-4 with TRBJ2-5, with 7 bases identical to TRBD2. With 6 bases clipped from V and 1 base from J, the junction kept 8 bases outside the gene matches. The CDR3 has 15 residues. The CDR3 coding sequence is TGTGCCAGCAGAATGACTAGCTCTAGCCAAGAGACCCAGTACTTC. Its translation is CASRMTSSSQETQYF.

This chain links TRBV5-1 with TRBJ2-1; D may correspond to TRBD1 or TRBD2 (5 bases each). Trimming left V 0 bases short and J 8 bases short, with 12 bases between. Germline lookup yields CDR1 SGHRS and CDR2 YFSETQ. This CDR3 region has 14 residues. CDR3 sequence (DNA): TGCGCCAGCAGCTTGGGACGACCGGGGCATGAGCAGTTCTTC. Protein: CASSLGRPGHEQFF. Based on the CDR3 plus reference TRBV5-1 and TRBJ2-1, the full variable domain is KAGVTQTPRYLIKTRGQQVTLSCSPISGHRSVSWYQQTPGQGLQFLFEYFSETQRNKGNFPGRFSGRQFSNSRSEMNVSTLELGDSALYLCASSLGRPGHEQFFGPGTRLTVL.

This rearrangement joins TRBV5-1 to TRBJ1-5, with unresolved D. Trimming removed 0 bases at V and 3 bases at J, with 4 bases between. From germline, CDR1 is SGHRS and CDR2 YFSETQ. The CDR3 is made up of 13 amino acids. The CDR3 nucleotides are TGCGCCAGCAGCTTGGGACACAATCAGCCCCAGCATTTT. Residues: CASSLGHNQPQHF. Full variable domain (remainder filled in from reference TRBV5-1 and TRBJ1-5): KAGVTQTPRYLIKTRGQQVTLSCSPISGHRSVSWYQQTPGQGLQFLFEYFSETQRNKGNFPGRFSGRQFSNSRSEMNVSTLELGDSALYLCASSLGHNQPQHFGDGTRLSIL.

The chain couples TRBV12-3 or TRBV12-4 to TRBJ1-6; D is ambiguous. Deletions cut 6 bases from V and 6 bases from J, with 15 bases between. The CDR3 totals 15 residues. Here the CDR3 reads CASSPSRTFNSPLHF. CDR3 sequence (DNA): TGTGCCAGCAGCCCTTCCCGTACTTTTAATTCACCCCTCCACTTT.

This clonotype occurred a few times. The chain uses TRBV20-1 and TRBJ2-7; 9 bases fit TRBD1. The CDR3 consists of 15 residues. Germline trimming cut 2 bases from V and 6 bases from J; bases unmatched to any gene: 11. Germline CDR1 is DFQATT and CDR2 is SNEGSKA (reference sequence). The CDR3 region is CSARHPGQGIFEQYF. The CDR3 DNA sequence: TGCAGTGCTAGACACCCGGGACAGGGAATATTCGAGCAGTACTTC.

The DNA for the CDR3 is TGTGCCAGCCGACCGGGGGAGGGGGGTACCTACGAGCAGTACTTC. Translating gives CASRPGEGGTYEQYF. The rearrangement joins TRBV7-2 to TRBJ2-7, with D maybe TRBD2 (7 bases). V lost 8 bases to trimming and J lost 2 bases, with 19 bases between them. The CDR3 covers 15 residues. Per the germline V gene, CDR1 is SGHTA and CDR2 is FQGNSA.

This clonotype was counted a few times. V gene TRBV12-3 or TRBV12-4 combines with J gene TRBJ2-7, with D tentatively TRBD1 (6 bases). Trimming left V 5 bases short and J 3 bases short, with 14 bases between. The CDR3 length is 14 residues. The CDR3: CASSRKRGFYEQYF. In DNA form, the CDR3 reads TGTGCCAGCAGTAGGAAGAGGGGGTTCTACGAGCAGTACTTC.

In nucleotides, the CDR3 is TGTGCCAGCAGTTTATGGGGAGTCCCGACAGATACGCAGTATTTT. Its protein product is CASSLWGVPTDTQYF. The genes are TRBV12-3 or TRBV12-4 and TRBJ2-3; TRBD2 is a possible D gene (5 bases). This CDR3 region has 15 residues. V dropped 2 bases and J dropped 3 bases, with 12 bases sitting between them.

This chain connects TRBV19 to TRBJ2-3, with D possibly TRBD1 on 6 matching bases. Germline lookup yields CDR1 LNHDA and CDR2 SQIVND (reference sequence). Between the trimmed V and J ends, which lost 7 bases and 5 bases, there was a span of 16 bases. The CDR3 is 14 amino acids. The chain's CDR3 is CASNDRTFGDTQYF. CDR3 DNA: TGTGCCAGTAATGACAGGACCTTCGGAGATACGCAGTATTTT.

This clonotype appeared a few times. The CDR3: CSARGQGTMNTEAFF. The CDR3 nucleotides are TGCAGTGCTAGAGGGCAGGGGACAATGAACACTGAAGCTTTCTTT. J is TRBJ1-1 and V is TRBV20-1; tentatively, D is TRBD1 (6 bases). The CDR3 sequence is 15 residues long. Germline V gives CDR1 DFQATT, CDR2 SNEGSKA (reference sequence). V was pared by 1 base and J by 0 bases, with 12 bases between.

This clonotype was counted only a few times. The genes are TRBV7-9 and TRBJ2-2; D gene unclear. CDR3 length: 15 residues. The V gene lost 5 bases and the J gene lost 6 bases, with 16 bases spanning the gap. Germline CDR1 and CDR2: SEHNR and FQNEAQ (reference sequence). The CDR3 nucleotides are TGTGCCAGCAGCCCCTCCATCCTCGGTCCCGGGGAGCTGTTTTTT. This translates into CASSPSILGPGELFF.

The V and J genes are TRBV6-1 and TRBJ2-3, with 9 bases matching TRBD1. The CDR3 is 18 amino acids. The V and J ends lost 6 bases and 4 bases, in that order; junction bases with no gene match: 17. Germline V gene sequence: CDR1 MNHNS, CDR2 SASEGT. The CDR3 DNA sequence: TGTGCCAGCAGGGGTACCGGGACAGGGAGTATGGGGGCAGATACGCAGTATTTT. Protein sequence: CASRGTGTGSMGADTQYF.

This clonotype was seen a few times. V usage is TRBV2 and J usage is TRBJ1-4; D may be TRBD1 (6 bases). Germline V gives CDR1 SNHLY, CDR2 FYNNEI. Between the trimmed V and J ends, which lost 6 bases and 12 bases, there was a span of 17 bases. The CDR3 is 13 amino acids. CDR3 residues: CASRLQTGGQLFF. The CDR3 nucleotides are TGTGCCAGCAGACTTCAAACTGGGGGCCAACTGTTTTTT.

This clonotype was seen more than once but under ten times. This chain links TRBV29-1 with TRBJ2-2, with TRBD2 identical over 10 bases. The CDR3 runs to 14 residues. V was pared by 6 bases and J by 7 bases, with 8 bases of the junction left unmatched. From germline, CDR1 is SQVTM and CDR2 ANQGSEA. CDR3 region: CSVAGTSEVGELFF. CDR3 in DNA: TGCAGCGTAGCAGGGACTAGCGAAGTCGGGGAGCTGTTTTTT.

The rearrangement joins TRBV19 to TRBJ2-5, with a tentative D call TRBD1 (6 bases). The V gene lost 3 bases and the J gene lost 2 bases, with 10 bases spanning the gap. This CDR3 has 14 amino acids. Germline CDR1 LNHDA, CDR2 SQIVND (reference sequence). CDR3 sequence (DNA): TGTGCCAGTAGTATGGACAGCTATCAAGAGACCCAGTACTTC. This translates into CASSMDSYQETQYF.

The V call is TRBV20-1, the J call TRBJ1-1; 9 bases map to TRBD1. The ends lost 2 bases at V and 6 bases at J; junction bases unmatched: 7. CDR1 is DFQATT and CDR2 is SNEGSKA in the germline V gene (reference sequence). The length of the CDR3 is 14 residues. CDR3: CSARRDRVPAEAFF. The CDR3 DNA reads TGCAGTGCTAGACGGGACAGGGTACCGGCTGAAGCTTTCTTT.

This clonotype was recorded a few times. The chain joins TRBV27 to TRBJ2-3; D remains unclear. Trimming took 5 bases from V and 1 from J, leaving 13 bases between them. Germline CDR1 MNHEY, CDR2 SMNVEV (reference sequence). The CDR3 contains 15 residues. Written as DNA, the CDR3 is TGTGCCAGCAGTCCTCCCGCGTGGGGCACAGATACGCAGTATTTT. Translating gives CASSPPAWGTDTQYF.

This clonotype occurred a few times. The chain joins TRBV7-9 to TRBJ1-2; 11 nucleotides align to TRBD1. This CDR3 comprises 15 residues. The germline V gene has CDR1 SEHNR and CDR2 FQNEAQ (reference sequence). V shed 1 base, J shed 3 bases, and the junction held 1 base outside the gene matches. The CDR3 spells CASSLVGQGDYGYTF. CDR3 bases: TGTGCCAGCAGCTTAGTGGGACAGGGGGACTATGGCTACACCTTC. The full variable domain, its missing parts supplied by reference TRBV7-9 and TRBJ1-2, is DTGVSQNPRHKITKRGQNVTFRCDPISEHNRLYWYRQTLGQGPEFLTYFQNEAQLEKSRLLSDRFSAERPKGSFSTLEIQRTEQGDSAMYLCASSLVGQGDYGYTFGSGTRLTVV.

This clonotype appeared a few times. The rearrangement uses TRBV5-6 and TRBJ1-2, with 8 bases identical to TRBD1. V trimming: 4 bases; J trimming: 7 bases; junction bases outside the gene matches: 9. The CDR3 is made up of 14 amino acids. Germline CDR1 reads SGHDT; CDR2 reads YYEEEE. CDR3: CASSRRGRISGYTF. The CDR3, as DNA: TGTGCCAGCAGCCGCAGGGGGCGCATCAGTGGCTACACCTTC. Combining the CDR3 with reference TRBV5-6 and TRBJ1-2 gives the whole variable domain DAGVTQSPTHLIKTRGQQVTLRCSPKSGHDTVSWYQQALGQGPQFIFQYYEEEERQRGNFPDRFSGHQFPNYSSELNVNALLLGDSALYLCASSRRGRISGYTFGSGTRLTVV.

The chain is built from TRBV5-6 and TRBJ1-1, with 7 bases identical to TRBD1. The trim removed 2 bases at V and 2 bases at J, leaving 3 bases unmatched. This CDR3 is built from 14 residues. Germline values: CDR1 SGHDT, CDR2 YYEEEE. The CDR3 is CASSFQGVNTEAFF. The CDR3 DNA reads as TGTGCCAGCAGCTTCCAGGGGGTCAACACTGAAGCTTTCTTT.

This clonotype occurred a few times. This chain joins TRBV12-3 or TRBV12-4 and TRBJ1-5; D is perhaps TRBD1 (6 bases). Trimming took 7 bases from V and 2 from J, leaving 15 bases between them. This CDR3 has 15 residues. CDR3 sequence (DNA): TGTGCCAGCAAACTAAACAGGGATCGCAATCAGCCCCAGCATTTT. It is translated as CASKLNRDRNQPQHF.

V usage is TRBV5-6 and J usage is TRBJ2-2; D perhaps matches TRBD2 (6 bases). V shed 0 bases and J shed 0 bases, with 15 bases lying between them. The CDR3 has 18 residues. Germline assignment: CDR1 SGHDT and CDR2 YYEEEE. The CDR3 here is CASSLARGGGPNTGELFF. As DNA, the CDR3 is TGTGCCAGCAGCTTGGCCCGGGGAGGCGGGCCGAACACCGGGGAGCTGTTTTTT.